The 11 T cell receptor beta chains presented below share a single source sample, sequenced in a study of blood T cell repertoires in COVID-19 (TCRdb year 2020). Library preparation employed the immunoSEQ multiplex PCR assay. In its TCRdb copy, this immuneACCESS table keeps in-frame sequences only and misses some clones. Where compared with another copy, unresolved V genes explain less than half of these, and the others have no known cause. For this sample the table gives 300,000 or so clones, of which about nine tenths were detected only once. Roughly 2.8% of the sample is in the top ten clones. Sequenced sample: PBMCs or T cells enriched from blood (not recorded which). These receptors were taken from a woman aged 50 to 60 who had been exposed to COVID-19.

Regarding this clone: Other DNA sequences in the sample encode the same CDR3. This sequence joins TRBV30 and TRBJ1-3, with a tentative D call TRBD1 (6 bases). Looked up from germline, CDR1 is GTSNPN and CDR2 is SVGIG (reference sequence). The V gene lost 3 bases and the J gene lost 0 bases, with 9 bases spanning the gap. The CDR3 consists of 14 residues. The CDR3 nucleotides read TGTGCCTGGAGGGACAGTTACTCTGGAAACACCATATATTTT. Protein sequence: CAWRDSYSGNTIYF.

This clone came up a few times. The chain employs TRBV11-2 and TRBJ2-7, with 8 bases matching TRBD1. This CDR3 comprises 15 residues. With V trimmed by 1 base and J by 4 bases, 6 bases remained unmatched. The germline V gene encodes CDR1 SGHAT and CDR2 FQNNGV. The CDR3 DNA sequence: TGTGCCAGCAGCTTAGTGGGCAGGGGGCAATACGAGCAGTACTTC. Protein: CASSLVGRGQYEQYF.

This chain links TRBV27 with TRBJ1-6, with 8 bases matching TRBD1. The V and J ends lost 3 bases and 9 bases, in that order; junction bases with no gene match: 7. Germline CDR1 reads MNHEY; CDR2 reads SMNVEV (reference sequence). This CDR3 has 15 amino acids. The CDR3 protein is CASSFIDRGSSPLHF. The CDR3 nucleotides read TGTGCCAGCAGTTTCATAGACAGGGGTAGTTCACCCCTCCACTTT.

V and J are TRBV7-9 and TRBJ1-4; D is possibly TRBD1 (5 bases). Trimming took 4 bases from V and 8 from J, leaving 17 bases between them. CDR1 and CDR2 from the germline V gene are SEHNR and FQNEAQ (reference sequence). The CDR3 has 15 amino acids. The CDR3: CASSSQTIGGEKLFF. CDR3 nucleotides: TGTGCCAGCAGCTCCCAGACTATTGGGGGGGAAAAACTGTTTTTT.

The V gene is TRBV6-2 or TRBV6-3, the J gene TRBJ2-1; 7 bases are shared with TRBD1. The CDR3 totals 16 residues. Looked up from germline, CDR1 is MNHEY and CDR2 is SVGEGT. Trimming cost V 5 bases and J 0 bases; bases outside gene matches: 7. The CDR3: CASSPRTGSSYNEQFF. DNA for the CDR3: TGTGCCAGCAGTCCGCGGACAGGCAGCTCCTACAATGAGCAGTTCTTC.

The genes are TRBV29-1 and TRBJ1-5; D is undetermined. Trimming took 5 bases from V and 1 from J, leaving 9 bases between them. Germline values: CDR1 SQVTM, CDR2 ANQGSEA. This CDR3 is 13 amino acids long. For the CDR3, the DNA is TGCAGCGTTACAGATTCCAGCAATCAGCCCCAGCATTTT. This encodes CSVTDSSNQPQHF.

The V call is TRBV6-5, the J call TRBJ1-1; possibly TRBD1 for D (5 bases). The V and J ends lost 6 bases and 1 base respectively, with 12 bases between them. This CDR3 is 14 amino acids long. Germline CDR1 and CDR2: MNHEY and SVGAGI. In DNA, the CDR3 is TGTGCCAGCAGCCCCAGGGAGGGGAACACTGAAGCTTTCTTT. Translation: CASSPREGNTEAFF.

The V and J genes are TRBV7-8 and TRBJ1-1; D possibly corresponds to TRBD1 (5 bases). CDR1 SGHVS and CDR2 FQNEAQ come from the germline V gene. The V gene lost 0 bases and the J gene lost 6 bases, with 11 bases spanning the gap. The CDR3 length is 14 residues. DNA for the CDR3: TGTGCCAGCAGCTTAGCGATGACAGTTCCTGAAGCTTTCTTT. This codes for CASSLAMTVPEAFF.

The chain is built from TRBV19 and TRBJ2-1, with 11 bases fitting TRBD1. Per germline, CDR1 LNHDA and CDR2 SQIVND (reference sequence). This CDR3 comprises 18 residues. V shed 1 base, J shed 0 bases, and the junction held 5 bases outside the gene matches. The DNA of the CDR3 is TGTGCCAGTAGTATAGGGACAGGGGGCCGTAGCTCCTACAATGAGCAGTTCTTC. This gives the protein CASSIGTGGRSSYNEQFF. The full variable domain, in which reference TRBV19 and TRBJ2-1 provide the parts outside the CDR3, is DGGITQSPKYLFRKEGQNVTLSCEQNLNHDAMYWYRQDPGQGLRLIYYSQIVNDFQKGDIAEGYSVSREKKESFPLTVTSAQKNPTAFYLCASSIGTGGRSSYNEQFFGPGTRLTVL.

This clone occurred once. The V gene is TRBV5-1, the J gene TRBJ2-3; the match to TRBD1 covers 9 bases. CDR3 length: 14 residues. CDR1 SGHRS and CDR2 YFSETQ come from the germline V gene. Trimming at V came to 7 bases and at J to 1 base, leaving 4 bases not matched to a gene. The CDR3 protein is CASYRDRGTDTQYF. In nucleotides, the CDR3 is TGCGCCAGCTACCGGGACAGGGGCACAGATACGCAGTATTTT.

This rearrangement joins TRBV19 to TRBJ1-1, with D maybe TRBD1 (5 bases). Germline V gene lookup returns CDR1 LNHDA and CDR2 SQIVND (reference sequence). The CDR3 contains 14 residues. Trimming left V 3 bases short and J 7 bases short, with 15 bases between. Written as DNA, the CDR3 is TGTGCCAGTAGTATGGGTGGGGCGTTCGGTGAAGCTTTCTTT. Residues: CASSMGGAFGEAFF. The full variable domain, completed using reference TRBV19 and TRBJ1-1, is DGGITQSPKYLFRKEGQNVTLSCEQNLNHDAMYWYRQDPGQGLRLIYYSQIVNDFQKGDIAEGYSVSREKKESFPLTVTSAQKNPTAFYLCASSMGGAFGEAFFGQGTRLTVV.